This TCR beta chain emerged from a study of identical twins' blood T cells. About the study: Roughly 6 alpha and six beta libraries together yielded 45 million to 65 million reads.

This clonotype was seen a handful of times. Its cognate antigen is unknown. Findings and limits, study-wide: V gene usage reportedly matched far better within twin pairs than unrelated donors.

TCRdb re-analysed the 5' RACE reads in MiXCR, keeping a single row per CDR3 protein. Among a few hundred thousand distinct CDR3 sequences listed, about 28% were seen once. The donors were healthy female monozygous twins, three pairs in total. Reared together, all three twin pairs probably met the same infectious agents and vaccines. The CDR3 spans 12 residues. V lost 5 bases and J lost 3; bases outside the gene matches: 3. Germline CDR1 DFQATT, CDR2 SNEGSKA (reference sequence). What was sequenced was PBMCs. The gene calls are TRBV20-1 and TRBJ1-1; the match to TRBD1 covers 7 bases. This TCR was sampled from a woman aged 18 to 49 in good health. CDR3 residues: CSAPQGHTEAFF. In DNA, the CDR3 is TGCAGTGCTCCACAGGGGCACACTGAAGCTTTCTTT.